This record concerns one TCR beta chain sequence. Generated by immunoSEQ multiplex PCR, the TCRdb table keeps only in-frame clones and is missing some. The sample shows about 22,000 clones, around 97% of them seen only once. These data originate in a study of T cells in tuberculosis. Tuberculin skin test and IGRA determined adolescents' latent tuberculosis status at entry. The CDR3 is made up of 16 amino acids. With 4 bases removed from V and 0 bases from J, the gap between germline ends came to 16 bases. CDR1 and CDR2 from the germline V gene are GTSNPN and SVGIG (reference sequence). This TCR was recovered from a donor between 10 and 35 years old with latent tuberculosis or without tuberculosis infection. This sequence joins TRBV30 and TRBJ1-3; D perhaps matches TRBD1 (5 bases). Material: PBMCs. Written as DNA, the CDR3 is TGTGCCTGGAATAAGGGGAGGGACCTCTCTGGAAACACCATATATTTT. The encoded protein is CAWNKGRDLSGNTIYF. Full variable domain (rest looked up from reference TRBV30 and TRBJ1-3): SQTIHQWPATLVQPVGSPLSLECTVEGTSNPNLYWYRQAAGRGLQLLFYSVGIGQISSEVPQNLSASRPQDRQFILSSKKLLLSDSGFYLCAWNKGRDLSGNTIYFGEGSWLTVV.